These 25 T cell receptor beta chains share one sample of origin, sequenced in a study of metastatic and nonmetastatic thyroid tumors. TCRdb called clones again from the PCR reads with MiXCR. The sample has 34,000 or so clones, about 17% seen once. Until they underwent thyroid surgery, no patient had received any treatment. The sample consisted of blood. The receptors here all came from a female donor with papillary thyroid cancer or a benign thyroid nodule (not recorded which). Some clones in this sample may be carry-over from other donors' samples.

The chain employs TRBV6-1 and TRBJ1-5; D remains unclear. Per the germline V gene, CDR1 is MNHNS and CDR2 is SASEGT. This CDR3 is built from 13 residues. V was cut by 3 bases and J by 10 bases, with 13 bases left in between. The CDR3 DNA is TGTGCCAGCAGTGATGGGCCGGGTCATCCCCAGCATTTT. As protein: CASSDGPGHPQHF.

The J gene is TRBJ1-6, the V gene TRBV6-1; 7 bases are a match to TRBD1. The J segment lost 7 bases and the V segment lost 6 bases, leaving 9 bases of the junction unmatched. Germline CDR1 reads MNHNS; CDR2 reads SASEGT. The CDR3 length is 15 residues. The CDR3 spells CASRIHRGENSPLHF. In DNA, the CDR3 is TGTGCCAGCAGAATCCACAGGGGTGAGAATTCACCCCTCCACTTT.

Many counts were recorded for this clone. This chain connects TRBV11-3 to TRBJ2-6; D remains ambiguous. CDR3 length equals 15 residues. V gave up 5 bases and J gave up 0 bases, with 8 bases separating them. CDR1 is SGHNT, CDR2 YENEEA, per germline. The DNA of the CDR3 is TGTGCCAGCAGCCCTGCAGTCTCTGGGGCCAACGTCCTGACTTTC. Translating it yields CASSPAVSGANVLTF.

About this clone: Other DNA sequences of this sample code for an identical CDR3. This chain links TRBV28 with TRBJ2-7, with no clear D. The V gene's germline CDR1 is MDHEN and CDR2 SYDVKM. This CDR3 contains 15 residues. With 6 bases removed from V and 3 bases from J, the gap between germline ends came to 18 bases. CDR3 nucleotide sequence: TGTGCCAGCAGCCCCTCTGGTACCTTTCGCTACGAGCAGTACTTC. This codes for CASSPSGTFRYEQYF.

The rearrangement joins TRBV7-9 to TRBJ1-6; TRBD1 aligns across 7 bases. The V segment lost 7 bases and the J segment 7 bases; nucleotides outside the gene matches: 7. Germline values: CDR1 SEHNR, CDR2 FQNEAQ (reference sequence). This CDR3 contains 14 residues. CDR3 region: CASTLGTANSPLHF. CDR3 nucleotides: TGTGCCAGCACCTTGGGGACAGCCAATTCACCCCTCCACTTT.

This clone was recorded at least ten times. The chain recombines TRBV27 with TRBJ1-4, with D possibly matching TRBD1 (6 bases). The germline CDR1 and CDR2 sequences are MNHEY and SMNVEV (reference sequence). The germline V and J ends were trimmed by 5 bases and 0 bases, with 16 bases remaining between them. The CDR3 extends over 17 amino acids. CDR3 nucleotide sequence: TGTGCCAGCAGTGGATCGACAGGAACTGCAACTAATGAAAAACTGTTTTTT. Translation: CASSGSTGTATNEKLFF.

This clone was counted at least ten times. V gene TRBV3-1 combines with J gene TRBJ2-5; D ambiguous. This CDR3 comprises 13 residues. Germline CDR1 and CDR2: LGHDT and YNNKEL (reference sequence). The V gene lost 3 bases and the J gene lost 1 base, with 6 bases spanning the gap. The CDR3 DNA follows: TGTGCCAGCAGCCAGTCACCCCAAGAGACCCAGTACTTC. It translates to CASSQSPQETQYF.

This clone appeared many times. The chain combines TRBV12-3 or TRBV12-4 with TRBJ2-1, with 9 bases matching TRBD2. The length of the CDR3 is 15 residues. Trimming took 3 bases from V and 10 from J; bases not matched to a gene: 10. The CDR3 spells CASSFGGRAYGEQFF. The CDR3, as DNA: TGTGCCAGCAGTTTCGGCGGGAGGGCCTACGGCGAGCAGTTCTTC.

With regard to this clone: The junction and the germline gene differ at one end; a read error may be behind it. The rearrangement uses TRBV20-1 and TRBJ2-2; a possible D gene is TRBD2 (7 bases). The CDR3 spans 14 residues. Germline-derived CDR1 and CDR2 are DFQATT and SNEGSKA (reference sequence). The CDR3 region has the DNA TGCAGTGCTAGAGGACGGGGGGACACCGTGGAGCTGTTTTTT. Its protein is CSARGRGDTVELFF.

In this sample, this clone turned up many times. The rearrangement uses TRBV4-1 and TRBJ2-7; 11 bases agree with TRBD2. Germline V gives CDR1 MGHRA, CDR2 YSYEKL. The CDR3 loop spans 17 amino acids. The V and J ends lost 3 bases and 4 bases, in that order; junction bases with no gene match: 11. The chain's CDR3 is CASSHKRPSGRQYEQYF. CDR3 DNA sequence: TGCGCCAGCAGCCATAAGAGGCCTAGCGGGAGGCAGTACGAGCAGTACTTC.

This clone has ten or more counts. This chain uses TRBV29-1 with TRBJ1-2; no clear D gene. V lost 7 bases and J lost 4, with 13 bases in between. Germline V gene data show CDR1 as SQVTM and CDR2 as ANQGSEA. This CDR3 has 12 residues. The CDR3 protein is CSAVSPSYGYTF. The CDR3 nucleotides are TGCAGCGCAGTCTCACCCAGCTATGGCTACACCTTC.

The chain recombines TRBV6-1 with TRBJ2-3, with D uncertain. Trimming removed 3 bases from V and 2 bases from J, with 9 bases in between. This CDR3 has 14 residues. The germline CDR1 and CDR2 sequences are MNHNS and SASEGT. The CDR3 nucleotides read TGTGCCAGCAGTGATCGCATTGCCACAGATACGCAGTATTTT. Its translation: CASSDRIATDTQYF.

This clone occurred a few times. Compared with germline, one end of the junction differs, possibly owing to a read error. V and J are TRBV6-2 or TRBV6-3 and TRBJ1-6; D is ambiguous. The CDR3 is made up of 15 amino acids. Per the germline V gene, CDR1 is MNHEY and CDR2 is SVGEGT. The CDR3 is CASIYSSEGSSPPHF. DNA for the CDR3: TGTGCCAGCATTTACTCGAGCGAGGGAAGCTCACCCCCTCACTTT.

In this sample, this clone turned up a few times. This chain links TRBV6-1 with TRBJ2-7, with D unclear. This CDR3 region has 11 residues. V was cut by 6 bases and J by 4 bases, with 7 bases left in between. From germline, CDR1 is MNHNS and CDR2 SASEGT. The CDR3: CASRLSYEQYF. In nucleotides, the CDR3 is TGTGCCAGCAGACTCTCATACGAGCAGTACTTC.

At least ten counts were recorded for this clone. This chain links TRBV6-4 with TRBJ2-1; D is undetermined. This CDR3 comprises 15 residues. Germline V lookup: CDR1 MRHNA, CDR2 SNTAGT. V gave up 4 bases and J gave up 5 bases, with 15 bases separating them. CDR3 residues: CASSVRAVGHNEQFF. In DNA, the CDR3 is TGTGCCAGCAGTGTAAGGGCCGTTGGGCACAATGAGCAGTTCTTC.

A few counts support this clone. The same CDR3 arises from other DNA sequences in this sample as well. The gene calls are TRBV11-2 and TRBJ2-7, with 7 bases identical to TRBD2. The CDR3 contains 15 residues. Germline V gene lookup returns CDR1 SGHAT and CDR2 FQNNGV. V was clipped by 5 bases and J by 2 bases; unmatched bases: 9. The CDR3 here is CASSTYGGGAYEQYF. As DNA, the CDR3 is TGTGCCAGCAGCACCTACGGTGGGGGGGCCTACGAGCAGTACTTC.

This clone showed up many times. This chain links TRBV30 with TRBJ2-2; 8 bases are shared with TRBD1. Germline values: CDR1 GTSNPN, CDR2 SVGIG (reference sequence). The V segment lost 1 base and the J segment 8 bases; nucleotides outside the gene matches: 9. The CDR3 is made up of 15 amino acids. The chain's CDR3 is CAWSALGRGRGELFF. In DNA form, the CDR3 reads TGTGCCTGGAGTGCCCTGGGCAGGGGGCGGGGGGAGCTGTTTTTT.

V is TRBV4-2 and J is TRBJ2-1, with 10 bases that match TRBD1. CDR1 is LGHNA and CDR2 is YNFKEQ in the germline V gene. The CDR3 has 17 residues. J was trimmed by 11 bases and V by 4 bases; bases with no gene match: 17. CDR3 DNA: TGTGCCAGCAGCCCGGGGGGGGGACAGGGGTTTGGTCAAAAGCAGTTCTTC. Amino acids: CASSPGGGQGFGQKQFF.

This clone was found many times. CDR3 loop: CASSDGTGEIQPQHF. The CDR3 coding sequence is TGTGCCAGCAGCGATGGGACAGGGGAAATTCAGCCCCAGCATTTT. This sequence joins TRBV3-1 and TRBJ1-5, with 10 bases lining up with TRBD1. CDR1 and CDR2 from the germline V gene are LGHDT and YNNKEL (reference sequence). J lost 6 bases, V lost 5 bases, and 7 bases had no gene match. This CDR3 spans 15 amino acids.

In its sample, this clone was seen many times. The chain recombines TRBV20-1 with TRBJ1-5; no clear D gene. The CDR3 is 14 amino acids. Germline V gives CDR1 DFQATT, CDR2 SNEGSKA (reference sequence). The CDR3 nucleotides read TGCAGCGCCCTTACCCTTGGCATTAGTGAGCCCCAGCATTTT. Its protein is CSALTLGISEPQHF.

Here the CDR3 DNA reads TGTGCCAGCTCGTGGGTTCTACGTGGCTACACCTTC. This translates into CASSWVLRGYTF. The chain has TRBV9 and TRBJ1-2; no clear D gene. Trimming took 7 bases from V and 7 from J, leaving 14 bases between them. The CDR3 covers 12 residues. CDR1 and CDR2 (germline): SGDLS, YYNGEE.

This clone was seen at least ten times. The chain uses TRBV4-1 and TRBJ1-5; D call uncertain. Trimming took off 0 bases at V and 5 bases at J, with 5 bases between the two ends. The CDR3 contains 13 residues. CDR1 is MGHRA and CDR2 is YSYEKL in the germline V gene. The CDR3 DNA reads TGCGCCAGCAGCCAAGATTCGCATCAGCCCCAGCATTTT. It translates to CASSQDSHQPQHF.

The rearrangement joins TRBV9 to TRBJ1-3, with a possible D match to TRBD1 (6 bases). Germline V CDR1 and CDR2: SGDLS, YYNGEE. The ends were cut back, 0 bases at V and 2 bases at J, with 18 bases in the middle. The CDR3 runs to 18 residues. DNA for the CDR3: TGTGCCAGCAGCGTAGAGCCGGTCGGGGGGCGAGCTGGAAACACCATATATTTT. Translating it yields CASSVEPVGGRAGNTIYF.

This clone was detected a few times. The rearrangement joins TRBV24-1 to TRBJ2-2; perhaps TRBD1 as D (5 bases). From germline, CDR1 is KGHDR and CDR2 SFDVKD. The CDR3 contains 16 residues. The germline V and J ends were trimmed by 4 bases and 0 bases, with 11 bases remaining between them. CDR3 bases: TGTGCCACCAGTGACCAGGGCTGTGCGAACACCGGGGAGCTGTTTTTT. It translates to CATSDQGCANTGELFF.

This clone was detected once. The V gene is TRBV5-1, the J gene TRBJ2-2; D is possibly TRBD1 (6 bases). In germline, CDR1 is SGHRS, CDR2 YFSETQ. The CDR3 has 15 amino acids. Here the CDR3 reads CTISVQGSNTGELFF. The CDR3 DNA reads as TGCACCATCAGCGTACAGGGCTCGAACACCGGGGAGCTGTTTTTT. The whole variable domain, remainder taken from reference TRBV5-1 and TRBJ2-2, is KAGVTQTPRYLIKTRGQQVTLSCSPISGHRSVSWYQQTPGQGLQFLFEYFSETQRNKGNFPGRFSGRQFSNSRSEMNVSTLELGDSALYLCTISVQGSNTGELFFGEGSRLTVL.